This T cell receptor (beta chain) was recorded in a study of blood T cell repertoires in COVID-19. Study overall: The samples span acute and convalescent COVID-19 from the United States, Italy and Spain. The analysed material was cDNA or gDNA that came from T cells, B-cell-depleted T cells, or PBMCs.

Seattle patients were enrolled while actively infected and followed longitudinally. Original analysis: Amplification of reference gene primers provided the estimated nucleated cell counts. The data were produced by immunoSEQ multiplex PCR, yet TCRdb's version contains in-frame clones alone and is incomplete. Clone size and V and J calls were adopted from that table, with D and trimming inferred from the DNA. The sample contains approximately 500,000 clones, around 90% of which appear only once. Germline V gene data show CDR1 as SGHDN and CDR2 as FVKESK. V dropped 0 bases and J dropped 6 bases, with 7 bases sitting between them. The CDR3 is 13 residues long.

What was sequenced was peripheral blood. This TCR came from a woman aged 50 to 60 with COVID-19, enrolled during active disease. This rearrangement joins TRBV14 to TRBJ2-3, with D possibly being TRBD2 (6 bases). The CDR3 is CASSQEGRDTQYF. CDR3 in DNA: TGTGCCAGCAGCCAAGAGGGGAGGGATACGCAGTATTTT.